This T cell receptor beta chain emerged from a study of long-term antiretroviral therapy in people with HIV (dated by TCRdb to the early 2020s). About the full investigation: The earliest samples were collected about a decade before the 2015 WHO recommendation for immediate ART, when ART was typically delayed until CD4 counts fell. A retrospective serial study tested whether changes in peripheral blood TRB repertoire composition and diversity were associated with ART initiation and durable HIV suppression. A total of some 200 cryopreserved PBMC samples came from 25 to 30 adults with confirmed HIV infection and were collected serially over a mean of roughly 6 years (range 1-12). About 40% of the 30 participants with HIV were female. No cross-contamination during QIAcube processing was shown when test extractions of a monoclonal T-cell line were performed alongside fewer than 40 polyclonal samples. Overall results and qualifications from the work: Unsorted PBMC were profiled instead of sorted CD4+ and CD8+ T cells because pre-ART samples had limited cell numbers. The samples span the years 2004 to 2017, and the ART regimens used at that time may not be as effective as current regimens. Owing to limited PBMC availability, only the TCR beta chain was sequenced, without alpha chain pairing. CDR3 length ranges in HIV repertoires were narrower than in controls, and network structure suggested an antigen-experienced repertoire with only a slight naive shift after ART. Expanded TRB clones identified before ART initiation dominated the repertoire at all time points, although this dominance fluctuated and declined in many PLHIV after ART. Inferences about post-ART repertoire changes were limited because no data were available on ART adherence, viral resistance or therapy changes. Starting ART was linked to a significant rise in TRB diversity, yet even after long-term ART the diversity remained significantly lower than in transplant donor controls.

Concerning this clone: Its antigen is currently not known. No qualities accompany the bases; no much larger clone lies one base away.

The immunoSEQ hsTCRB v3.0 assay was used at survey level resolution to sequence the TRB variable region. TRB sequencing targeted a depth of about 40,000-55,000 T-cell genomes per sample. An Illumina MiSeq with a v3 150-cycle kit was used to sequence the pooled TRB libraries. The authors processed their data as follows. Repertoire analysis was run in R within a reproducible Nextflow workflow that covered QC, data transformation and analysis. LymphoSeq2, an R package for AIRR-Seq data exploration, was used to implement custom analyses. Several samples that produced fewer than 5000 total TRB sequences were removed, so some 180 HIV repertoires were analyzed. Among the roughly 200 retained HIV repertoires, 55 to 60 were collected before ART initiation and roughly 130 were collected after ART initiation. Each repertoire was downsampled to 5000 TRB nucleotide sequences, and summary statistics were averaged across 100 downsampling iterations. TRB sequences were retained for analysis only if CDR3 regions of at least seven amino acids were present. A Shannon entropy-derived clonality score and the Gini coefficient were used to measure diversity. In the repertoire networks, any two of the top 5000 CDR3 amino acid sequences were linked whenever the two sequences differed by an edit distance of one. Antigen specificity groups and MHC restriction were predicted for TRB CDR3 amino acid sequences with GLIPH2. Known CMV, EBV, HIV or tissue antigen associations were flagged by matching CDR3 amino acid sequences against VDJdb and McPAS-TCR. Pre-ART, post-ART and control groups were compared with Wilcoxon signed-rank tests and Holm-Bonferroni correction. Not all clones reach the TCRdb copy of this immuneACCESS table, which keeps in-frame sequences only. Checked studies attribute under half of the gap to unresolved V genes and leave the rest unexplained. V and J calls and clone size come straight from that table; D and trimming were deduced from the DNA. This sample lists tens of thousands of clones; approximately 85% were detected once. The ten largest clonotypes hold 7.5% to 9.5% of the sample.

Inclusion was restricted to participants for whom at least one PBMC sample before ART initiation and at least two post-ART samples were available. All participants with HIV were treated in the United States of America. Before DNA extraction, cryopreserved samples of roughly 1-10 million PBMC were thawed and washed. At the time of the earliest PBMC sample, participants with HIV were aged between roughly 23 and 60 years. PBMC samples were contributed by each participant from 1-4 timepoints before ART initiation and 2-8 timepoints after ART initiation, with a median of 7 samples. For every participant, serial HIV viral load, CD4+ T-cell count, ART history and demographic data were obtained. Genomic DNA was extracted from unsorted PBMC with a Qiagen kit on a QIAcube, processed in batches of 12 samples. Trimming takes 8 bases off V and 1 base off J; junction bases not matched to a gene: 5. Taken from cysteine to phenylalanine, the CDR3 has 14 residues. Of all the DNA, just the CDR3 is kept, 42 bases in frame from base 1. CDR1 and CDR2, per the germline V gene, are MNHNS and SASEGT.

Sequencing used unsorted PBMCs, obtained 3 years after starting antiretroviral therapy. The rearranged chain carries TRBV6-1 and TRBJ1-3; TRBD1 agrees with 7 junctional bases. The TCR was taken from a man between 35 and 55 years old with HIV. The nucleotide sequence reads TGTGCCAGCGATAGACAGGGTTCTGGAAACACCATATATTTT. Its protein reads: CASDRQGSGNTIYF.